This T cell receptor beta chain is from a study of identical twins. Each CDR3 protein gets one entry after TCRdb re-called the 5' RACE reads with MiXCR. The sample lists more than 1.5 million distinct CDR3 sequences; less than 35% were seen once. This clonotype was counted only a few times. The germline V and J ends were trimmed by 3 bases and 5 bases, with 11 bases remaining between them. The CDR3 sequence is 14 residues long. From germline, CDR1 is SNHLY and CDR2 FYNNEI. This chain connects TRBV2 to TRBJ2-1, with D tentatively TRBD1 (6 bases). This TCR derives from a newborn girl in good health. Sequenced sample: cord blood. The CDR3 loop is CASSDFTGNNEQFF. CDR3 bases: TGTGCCAGCAGTGACTTTACAGGGAACAATGAGCAGTTCTTC.